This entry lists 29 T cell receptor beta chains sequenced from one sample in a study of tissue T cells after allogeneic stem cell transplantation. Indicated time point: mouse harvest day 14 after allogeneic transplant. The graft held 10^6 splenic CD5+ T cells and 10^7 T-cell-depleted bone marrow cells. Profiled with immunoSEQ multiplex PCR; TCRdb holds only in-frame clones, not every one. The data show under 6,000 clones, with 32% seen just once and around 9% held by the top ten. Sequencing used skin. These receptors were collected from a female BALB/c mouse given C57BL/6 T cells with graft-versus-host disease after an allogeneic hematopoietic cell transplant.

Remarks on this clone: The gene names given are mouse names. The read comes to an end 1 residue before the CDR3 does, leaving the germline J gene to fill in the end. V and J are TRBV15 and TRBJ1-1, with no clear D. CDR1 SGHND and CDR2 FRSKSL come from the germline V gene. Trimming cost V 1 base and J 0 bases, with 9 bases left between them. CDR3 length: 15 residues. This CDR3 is CASSLEGRSNTEVFF. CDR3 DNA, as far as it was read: TGTGCCAGCAGTTTAGAAGGCAGGTCAAACACAGAAGTCTTC.

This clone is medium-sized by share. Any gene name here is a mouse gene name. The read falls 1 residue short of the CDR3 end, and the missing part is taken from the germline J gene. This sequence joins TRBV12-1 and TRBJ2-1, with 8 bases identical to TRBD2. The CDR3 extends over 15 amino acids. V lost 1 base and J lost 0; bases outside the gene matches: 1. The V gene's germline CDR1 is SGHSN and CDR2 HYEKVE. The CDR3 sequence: CASSLTGGNYAEQFF. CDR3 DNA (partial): TGTGCCAGCTCTCTTACTGGGGGTAACTATGCTGAGCAGTTC.

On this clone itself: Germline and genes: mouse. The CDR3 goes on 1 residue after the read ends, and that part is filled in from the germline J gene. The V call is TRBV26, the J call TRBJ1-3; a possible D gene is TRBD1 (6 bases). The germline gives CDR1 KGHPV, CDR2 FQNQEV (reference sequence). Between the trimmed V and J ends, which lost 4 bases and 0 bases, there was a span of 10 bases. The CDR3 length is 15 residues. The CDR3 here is CASSRDTHSGNTLYF. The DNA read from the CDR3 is TGTGCCAGCAGTCGGGACACTCATTCTGGAAATACGCTCTAT.

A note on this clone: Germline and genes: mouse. CDR3 sequence: CASSRQGGSQNTLYF. Partial CDR3 DNA: TGTGCCAGCAGCAGACAGGGGGGGAGTCAAAACACCTTGTAC. V and J are TRBV2 and TRBJ2-4, with TRBD1 matching over 9 bases. The read gets to within 1 residue of the CDR3 end, and the germline J gene fills in the rest. CDR1 and CDR2 (germline): LGHNA, YSYQKL. The CDR3 contains 15 residues. V trimming: 5 bases; J trimming: 0 bases; junction bases outside the gene matches: 3.

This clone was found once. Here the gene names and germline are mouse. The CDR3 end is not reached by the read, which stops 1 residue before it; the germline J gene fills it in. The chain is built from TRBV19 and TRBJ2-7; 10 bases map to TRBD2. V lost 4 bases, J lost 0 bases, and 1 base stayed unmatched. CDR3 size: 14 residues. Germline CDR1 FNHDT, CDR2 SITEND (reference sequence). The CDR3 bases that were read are TGTGCCAGCAGTGACTGGGGGGACTCCTATGAACAGTAC. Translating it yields CASSDWGDSYEQY. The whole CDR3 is CASSDWGDSYEQYF.

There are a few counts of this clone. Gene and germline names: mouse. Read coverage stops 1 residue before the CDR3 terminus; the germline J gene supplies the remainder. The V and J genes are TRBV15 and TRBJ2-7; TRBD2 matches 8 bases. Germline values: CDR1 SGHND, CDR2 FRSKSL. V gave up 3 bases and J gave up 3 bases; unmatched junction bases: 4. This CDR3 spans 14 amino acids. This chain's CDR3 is CASSLAGGFYEQYF. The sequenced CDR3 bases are TGTGCCAGCAGTTTGGCTGGGGGGTTCTATGAACAGTAC.

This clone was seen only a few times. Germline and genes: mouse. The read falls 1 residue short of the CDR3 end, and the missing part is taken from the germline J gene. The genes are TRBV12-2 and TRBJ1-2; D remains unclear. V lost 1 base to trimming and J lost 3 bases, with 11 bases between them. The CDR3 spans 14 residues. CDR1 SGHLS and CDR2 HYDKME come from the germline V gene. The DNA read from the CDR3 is TGTGCCAGCTCTCTTATGGGGAGGGACTCCGACTACACC. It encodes CASSLMGRDSDYT. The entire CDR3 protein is CASSLMGRDSDYTF.

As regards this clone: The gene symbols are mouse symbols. The CDR3: CASSPQGHSDYTF. CDR3 DNA (partial): TGTGCCAGCAGTCCGCAGGGGCACTCCGACTACACC. The chain joins TRBV26 to TRBJ1-2; a weak D match, TRBD1 (6 bases). The DNA ends 1 residue before the CDR3 does, and the rest of the CDR3 is filled in from the germline J gene. CDR3 length: 13 amino acids. V dropped 4 bases and J dropped 3 bases, with 9 bases sitting between them. CDR1 is KGHPV and CDR2 is FQNQEV in the germline V gene (reference sequence).

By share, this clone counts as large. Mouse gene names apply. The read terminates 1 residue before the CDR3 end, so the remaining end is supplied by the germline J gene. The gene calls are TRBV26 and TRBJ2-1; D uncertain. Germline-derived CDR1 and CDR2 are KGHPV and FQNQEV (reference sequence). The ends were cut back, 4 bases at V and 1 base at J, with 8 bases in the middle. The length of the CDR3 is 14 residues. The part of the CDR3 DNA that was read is TGTGCCAGCAGTCCTCTTATAAACTATGCTGAGCAGTTC. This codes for CASSPLINYAEQF. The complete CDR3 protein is CASSPLINYAEQFF.

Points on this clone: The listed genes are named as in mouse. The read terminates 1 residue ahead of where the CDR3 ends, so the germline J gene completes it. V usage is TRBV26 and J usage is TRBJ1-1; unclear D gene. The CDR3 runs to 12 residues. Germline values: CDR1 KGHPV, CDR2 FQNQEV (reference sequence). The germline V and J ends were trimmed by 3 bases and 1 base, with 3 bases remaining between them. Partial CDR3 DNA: TGTGCCAGCAGTCTTAGAAACACAGAAGTCTTC. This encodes CASSLRNTEVF. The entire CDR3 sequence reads CASSLRNTEVFF.

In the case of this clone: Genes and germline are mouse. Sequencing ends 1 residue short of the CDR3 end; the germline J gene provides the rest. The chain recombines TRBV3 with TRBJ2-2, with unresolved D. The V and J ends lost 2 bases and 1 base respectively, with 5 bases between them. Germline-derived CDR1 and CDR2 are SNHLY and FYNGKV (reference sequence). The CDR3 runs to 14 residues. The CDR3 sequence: CASSLRVNTGQLYF. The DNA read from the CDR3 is TGTGCCAGCAGCTTAAGGGTAAACACCGGGCAGCTCTAC. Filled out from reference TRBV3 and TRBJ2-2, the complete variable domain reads GPKVLQIPSHQIIDMGQMVTLNCDPVSNHLYFYWYKQILGQQMEFLVNFYNGKVMEKSKLFKDQFSVERPDGSYFTLKIQPTALEDSAVYFCASSLRVNTGQLYFGEGSKLTVL.

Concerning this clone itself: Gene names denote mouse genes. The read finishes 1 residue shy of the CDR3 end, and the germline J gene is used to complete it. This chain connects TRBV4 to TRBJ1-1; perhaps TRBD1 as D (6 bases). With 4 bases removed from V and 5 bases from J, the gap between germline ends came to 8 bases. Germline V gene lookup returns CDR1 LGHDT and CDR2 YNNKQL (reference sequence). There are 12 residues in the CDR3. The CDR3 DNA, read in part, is TGTGCCAGCAGCTTCAGGGGAACAGAAGTCTTC. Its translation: CASSFRGTEVF. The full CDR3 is CASSFRGTEVFF.

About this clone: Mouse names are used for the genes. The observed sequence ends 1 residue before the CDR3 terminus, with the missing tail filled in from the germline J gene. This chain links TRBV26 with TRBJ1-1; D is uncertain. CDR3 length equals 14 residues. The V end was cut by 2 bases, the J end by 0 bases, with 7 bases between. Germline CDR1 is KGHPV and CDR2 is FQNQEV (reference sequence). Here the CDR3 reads CASSLVVPNTEVFF. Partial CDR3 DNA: TGTGCCAGCAGTCTGGTGGTCCCAAACACAGAAGTCTTC. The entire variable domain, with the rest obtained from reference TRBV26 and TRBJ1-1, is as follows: NSKVIQTPRYLVKGQGQKAKMRCIPEKGHPVVFWYQQNKNNEFKFLINFQNQEVLQQIDMTEKRFSAECPSNSPCSLEIQSSEAGDSALYLCASSLVVPNTEVFFGKGTRLTVV.

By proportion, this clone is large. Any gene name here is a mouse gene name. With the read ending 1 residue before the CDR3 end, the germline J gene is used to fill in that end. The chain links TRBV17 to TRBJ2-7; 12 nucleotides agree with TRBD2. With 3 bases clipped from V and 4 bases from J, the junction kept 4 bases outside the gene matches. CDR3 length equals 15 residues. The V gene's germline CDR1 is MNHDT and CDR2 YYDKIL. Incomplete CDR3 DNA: TGTGCTAGCAGTAGGACTGGGGGGGCTTCTTATGAACAGTAC. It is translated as CASSRTGGASYEQY. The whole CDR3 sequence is CASSRTGGASYEQYF.

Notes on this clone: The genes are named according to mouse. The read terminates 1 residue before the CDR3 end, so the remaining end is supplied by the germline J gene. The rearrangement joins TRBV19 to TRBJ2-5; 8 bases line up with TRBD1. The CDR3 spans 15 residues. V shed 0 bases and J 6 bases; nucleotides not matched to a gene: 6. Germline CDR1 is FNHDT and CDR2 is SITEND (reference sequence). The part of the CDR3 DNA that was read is TGTGCCAGCAGTATAGCGGGGACAGGAGGGGACACCCAGTAC. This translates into CASSIAGTGGDTQY. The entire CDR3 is CASSIAGTGGDTQYF.

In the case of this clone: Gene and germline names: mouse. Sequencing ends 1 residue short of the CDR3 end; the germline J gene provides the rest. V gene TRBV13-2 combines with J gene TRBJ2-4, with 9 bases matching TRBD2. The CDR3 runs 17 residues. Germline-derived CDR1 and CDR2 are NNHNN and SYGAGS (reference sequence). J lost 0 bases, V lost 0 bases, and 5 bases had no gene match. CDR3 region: CASGDALGGSSQNTLYF. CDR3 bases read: TGTGCCAGCGGTGATGCCCTGGGGGGGAGTAGTCAAAACACCTTGTAC.

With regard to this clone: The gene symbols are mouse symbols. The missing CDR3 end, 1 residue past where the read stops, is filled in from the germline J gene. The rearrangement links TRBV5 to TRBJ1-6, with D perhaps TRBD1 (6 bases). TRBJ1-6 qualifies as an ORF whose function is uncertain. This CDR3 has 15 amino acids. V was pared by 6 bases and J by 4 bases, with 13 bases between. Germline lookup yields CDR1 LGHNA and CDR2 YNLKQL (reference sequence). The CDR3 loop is CASSSGDGYNSPLYF. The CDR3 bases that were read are TGTGCCAGCAGTTCAGGGGATGGGTATAATTCGCCCCTCTAC.

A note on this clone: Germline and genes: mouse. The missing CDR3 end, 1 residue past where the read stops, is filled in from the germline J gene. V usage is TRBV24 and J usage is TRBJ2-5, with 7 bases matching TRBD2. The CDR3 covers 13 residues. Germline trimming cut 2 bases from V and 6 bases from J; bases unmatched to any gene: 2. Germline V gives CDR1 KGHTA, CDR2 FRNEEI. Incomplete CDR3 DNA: TGTGCCAGCAGTCTGGGGGGGGGTGACACCCAGTAC. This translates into CASSLGGGDTQY. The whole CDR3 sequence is CASSLGGGDTQYF.

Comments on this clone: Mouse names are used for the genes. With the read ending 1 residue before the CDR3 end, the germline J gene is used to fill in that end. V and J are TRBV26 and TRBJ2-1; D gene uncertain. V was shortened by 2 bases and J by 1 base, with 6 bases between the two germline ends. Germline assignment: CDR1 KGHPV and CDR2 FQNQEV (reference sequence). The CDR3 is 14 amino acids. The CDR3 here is CASSLRQNYAEQFF. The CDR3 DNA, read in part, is TGTGCCAGCAGTCTGCGGCAAAACTATGCTGAGCAGTTC.

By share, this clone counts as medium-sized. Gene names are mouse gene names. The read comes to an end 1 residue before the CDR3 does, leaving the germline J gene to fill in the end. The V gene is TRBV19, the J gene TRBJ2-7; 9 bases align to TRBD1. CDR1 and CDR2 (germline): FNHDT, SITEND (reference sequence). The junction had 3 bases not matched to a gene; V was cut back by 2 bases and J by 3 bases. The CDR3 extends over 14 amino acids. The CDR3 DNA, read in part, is TGTGCCAGCAGTATTAACAGGGGGCTCTATGAACAGTAC. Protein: CASSINRGLYEQY. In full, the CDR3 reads CASSINRGLYEQYF.

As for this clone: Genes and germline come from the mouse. CDR3 sequence: CASSDAAGGALEQYF. CDR3 bases read: TGTGCCAGCAGTGATGCTGCTGGGGGGGCGCTTGAACAGTAC. The chain carries TRBV13-3 and TRBJ2-7; 10 bases are a match to TRBD2. The sequence runs out 1 residue before the end of the CDR3; the remainder is reconstructed from the germline J gene. V lost 0 bases, J lost 6 bases, and 6 bases stayed unmatched. Per germline, CDR1 NNHDY and CDR2 SYVADS. The CDR3 covers 15 residues.

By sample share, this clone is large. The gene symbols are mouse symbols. This chain's CDR3 is CASSLSYQDTQYF. Partial CDR3 DNA: TGTGCCAGCAGCTTGAGTTACCAAGACACCCAGTAC. The V and J genes are TRBV3 and TRBJ2-5; no reliable D call. The read terminates 1 residue before the CDR3 end, so the remaining end is supplied by the germline J gene. The V gene's germline CDR1 is SNHLY and CDR2 FYNGKV (reference sequence). Trimming shortened V by 3 bases and J by 1 base, and 5 bases separated the two germline ends. This CDR3 comprises 13 residues. Full variable domain (rest looked up from reference TRBV3 and TRBJ2-5): GPKVLQIPSHQIIDMGQMVTLNCDPVSNHLYFYWYKQILGQQMEFLVNFYNGKVMEKSKLFKDQFSVERPDGSYFTLKIQPTALEDSAVYFCASSLSYQDTQYFGPGTRLLVL.

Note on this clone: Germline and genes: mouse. CDR3 in amino acids: CASSPGNSGNTLYF. CDR3 DNA, as far as it was read: TGTGCCAGCAGTCCGGGGAATTCTGGAAATACGCTCTAT. J is TRBJ1-3 and V is TRBV26; D unresolved. From the germline J gene comes the end of the CDR3, since the read stops 1 residue before it. The CDR3 totals 14 residues. V was trimmed by 4 bases and J by 0 bases, leaving 7 bases between them. Per the germline V gene, CDR1 is KGHPV and CDR2 is FQNQEV (reference sequence).

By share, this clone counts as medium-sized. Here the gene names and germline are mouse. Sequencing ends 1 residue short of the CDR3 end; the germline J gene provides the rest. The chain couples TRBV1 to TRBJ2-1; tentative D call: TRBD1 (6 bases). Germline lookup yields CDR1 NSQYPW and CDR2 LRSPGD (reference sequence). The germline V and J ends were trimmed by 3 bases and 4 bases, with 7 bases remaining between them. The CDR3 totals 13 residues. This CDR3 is CTCSAGTYAEQFF. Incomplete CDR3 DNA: TGCACCTGCAGTGCCGGGACATATGCTGAGCAGTTC.

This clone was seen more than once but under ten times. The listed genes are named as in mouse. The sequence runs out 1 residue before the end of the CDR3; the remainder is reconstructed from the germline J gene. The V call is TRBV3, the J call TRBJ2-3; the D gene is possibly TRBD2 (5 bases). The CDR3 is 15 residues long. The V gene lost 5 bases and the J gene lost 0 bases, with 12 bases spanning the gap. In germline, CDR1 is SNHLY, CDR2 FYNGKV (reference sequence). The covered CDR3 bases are TGTGCCAGCAGCCAAAGACTGTTTAGTGCAGAAACGCTGTAT. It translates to CASSQRLFSAETLY. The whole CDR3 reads CASSQRLFSAETLYF.

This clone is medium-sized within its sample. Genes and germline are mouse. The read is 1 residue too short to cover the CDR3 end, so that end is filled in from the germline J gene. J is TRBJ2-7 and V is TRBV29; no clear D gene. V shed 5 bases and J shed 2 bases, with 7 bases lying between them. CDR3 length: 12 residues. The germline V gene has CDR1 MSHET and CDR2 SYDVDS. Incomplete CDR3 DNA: TGTGCTAGCAGTGGCAGCCCCTATGAACAGTAC. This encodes CASSGSPYEQY. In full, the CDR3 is CASSGSPYEQYF. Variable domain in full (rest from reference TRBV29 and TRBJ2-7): DMKVTQMPRYLIKRMGENVLLECGQDMSHETMYWYRQDPGLGLQLIYISYDVDSNSEGDIPKGYRVSRKKREHFSLILDSAKTNQTSVYFCASSGSPYEQYFGPGTRLTVL.

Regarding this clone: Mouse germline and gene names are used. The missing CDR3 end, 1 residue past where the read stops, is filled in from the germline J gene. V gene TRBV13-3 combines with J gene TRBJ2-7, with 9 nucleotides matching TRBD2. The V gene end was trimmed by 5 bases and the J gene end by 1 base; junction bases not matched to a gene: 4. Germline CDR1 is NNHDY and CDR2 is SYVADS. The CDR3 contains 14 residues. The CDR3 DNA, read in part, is TGTGCCAGCAGCCCCACTGGGGGGTCCTATGAACAGTAC. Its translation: CASSPTGGSYEQY. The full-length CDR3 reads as CASSPTGGSYEQYF.

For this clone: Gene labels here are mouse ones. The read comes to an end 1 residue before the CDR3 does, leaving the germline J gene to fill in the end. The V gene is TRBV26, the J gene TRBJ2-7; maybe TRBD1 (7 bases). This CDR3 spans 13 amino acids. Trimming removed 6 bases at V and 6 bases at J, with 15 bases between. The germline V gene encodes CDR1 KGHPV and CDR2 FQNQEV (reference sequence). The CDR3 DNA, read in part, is TGTGCCAGCAGCTCCGGCCAGGGGGGTGAACAGTAC. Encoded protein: CASSSGQGGEQY. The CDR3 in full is CASSSGQGGEQYF.

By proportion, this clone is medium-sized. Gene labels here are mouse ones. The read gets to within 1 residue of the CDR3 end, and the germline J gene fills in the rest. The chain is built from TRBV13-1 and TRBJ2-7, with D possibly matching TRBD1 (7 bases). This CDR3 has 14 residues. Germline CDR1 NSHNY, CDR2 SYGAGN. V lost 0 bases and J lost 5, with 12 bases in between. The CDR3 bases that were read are TGTGCCAGCAGTGATGCAGGGGGGAGGAATGAACAGTAC. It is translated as CASSDAGGRNEQY. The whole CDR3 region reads CASSDAGGRNEQYF.